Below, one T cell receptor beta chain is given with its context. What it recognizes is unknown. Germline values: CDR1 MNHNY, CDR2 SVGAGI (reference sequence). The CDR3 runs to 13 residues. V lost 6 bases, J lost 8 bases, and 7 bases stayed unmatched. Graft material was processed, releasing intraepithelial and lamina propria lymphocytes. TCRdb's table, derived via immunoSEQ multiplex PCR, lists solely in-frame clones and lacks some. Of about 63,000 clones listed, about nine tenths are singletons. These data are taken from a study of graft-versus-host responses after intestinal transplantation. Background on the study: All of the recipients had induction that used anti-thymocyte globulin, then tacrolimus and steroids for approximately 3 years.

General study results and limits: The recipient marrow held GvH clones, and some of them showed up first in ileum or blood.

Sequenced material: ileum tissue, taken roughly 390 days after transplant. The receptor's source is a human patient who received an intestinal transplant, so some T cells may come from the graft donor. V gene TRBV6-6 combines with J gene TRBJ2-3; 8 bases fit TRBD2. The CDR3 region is CASSLSGEVTQYF. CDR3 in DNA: TGTGCCAGCAGCCTTAGCGGGGAAGTTACGCAGTATTTT.